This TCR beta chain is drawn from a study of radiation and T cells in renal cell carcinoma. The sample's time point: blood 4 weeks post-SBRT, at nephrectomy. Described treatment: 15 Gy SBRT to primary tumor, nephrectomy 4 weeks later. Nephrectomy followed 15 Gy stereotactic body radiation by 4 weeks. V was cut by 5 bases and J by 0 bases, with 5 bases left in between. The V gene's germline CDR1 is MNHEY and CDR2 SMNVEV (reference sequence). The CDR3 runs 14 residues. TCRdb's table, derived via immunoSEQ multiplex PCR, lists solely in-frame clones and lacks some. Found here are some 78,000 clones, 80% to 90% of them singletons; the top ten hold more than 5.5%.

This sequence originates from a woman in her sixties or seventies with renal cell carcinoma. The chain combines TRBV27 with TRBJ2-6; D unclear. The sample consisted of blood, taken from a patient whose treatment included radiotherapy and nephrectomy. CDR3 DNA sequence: TGTGCCAGCAGTGTAAGCTCTGGGGCCAACGTCCTGACTTTC. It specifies CASSVSSGANVLTF.